Listed below are T cell receptor beta chains from one sample, sequenced in a study of blood T cell repertoires in COVID-19. The repertoire was sequenced with immunoSEQ multiplex PCR; TCRdb's copy has only in-frame clones and lacks some. The sample carries some 190,000 clones, roughly 80% recorded once. The material sequenced was peripheral blood. The receptors originated from a woman at least 80 years old with COVID-19, enrolled during active disease. The CDR3 runs from the conserved cysteine through the conserved F or W. A D gene is named only where the DNA matches it firmly. Expanded clones get a size class; other rows say once, few or many, or leave the size out.

TRBV7-9,.,TRBJ1-4,.,CASSLRMGGGEKLFF,TGTGCCAGCAGCTTAAGAATGGGGGGTGGGGAAAAACTGTTTTTT
TRBV27,.,TRBJ1-3,.,CASMPGHSGNTIYF,TGTGCCAGCATGCCAGGCCACTCTGGAAACACCATATATTTT
TRBV18,TRBD1,TRBJ1-2,once,CASSPQQGPNYGYTF,TGTGCCAGCTCACCCCAACAGGGGCCTAACTATGGCTACACCTTC
TRBV19,.,TRBJ1-1,few,CASSIVVQGRAFF,TGTGCCAGTAGTATAGTGGTTCAGGGAAGGGCTTTCTTT
TRBV7-7,.,TRBJ1-2,.,CAISPEGRLEGNYGYTF,TGTGCTATCAGCCCCGAGGGCAGGTTAGAGGGTAACTATGGCTACACCTTC
TRBV7-8,.,TRBJ1-1,.,CASSLLQGNTEAFF,TGTGCCAGCAGCTTATTGCAGGGGAACACTGAAGCTTTCTTT
TRBV5-1,.,TRBJ2-1,.,CASSLEFAERNNEQFF,TGCGCCAGCAGCTTGGAGTTCGCGGAGCGCAACAATGAGCAGTTCTTC
TRBV6-1,.,TRBJ1-2,.,CASSDQGMGGYTF,TGTGCCAGCAGTGATCAGGGGATGGGTGGCTACACCTTC
TRBV5-1,.,TRBJ2-2,once,CASSLVARGPGELFF,TGCGCCAGCAGCTTGGTAGCGCGCGGGCCCGGGGAGCTGTTTTTT
TRBV28,TRBD2,TRBJ2-7,.,CASSLPGLAGDRGEQYF,TGTGCCAGCAGTTTACCGGGACTAGCGGGAGATAGGGGGGAGCAGTACTTC
TRBV19,TRBD1,TRBJ1-5,.,CASRLTGSQPQHF,TGTGCCAGTAGACTGACAGGGAGTCAGCCCCAGCATTTT
TRBV6-5,.,TRBJ1-6,.,CASRTVQGNSPLHF,TGTGCCAGCAGAACGGTTCAGGGAAATTCACCCCTCCACTTT
TRBV4-1,.,TRBJ1-1,.,CASSQAPGQNTEAFF,TGCGCCAGCAGCCAAGCCCCCGGACAGAACACTGAAGCTTTCTTT